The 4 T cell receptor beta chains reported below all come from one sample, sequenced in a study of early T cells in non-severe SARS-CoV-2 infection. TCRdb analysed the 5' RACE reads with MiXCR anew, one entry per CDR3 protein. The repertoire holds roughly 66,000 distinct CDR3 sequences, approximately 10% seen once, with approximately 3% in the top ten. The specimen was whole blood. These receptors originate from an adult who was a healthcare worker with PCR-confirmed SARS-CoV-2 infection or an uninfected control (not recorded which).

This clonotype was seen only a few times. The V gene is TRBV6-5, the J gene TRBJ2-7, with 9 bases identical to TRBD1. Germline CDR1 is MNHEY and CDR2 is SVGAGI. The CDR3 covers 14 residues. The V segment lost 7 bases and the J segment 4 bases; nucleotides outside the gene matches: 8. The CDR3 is CASKDGGQGYEQYF. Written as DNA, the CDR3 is TGTGCCAGCAAAGACGGGGGACAGGGTTACGAGCAGTACTTC.

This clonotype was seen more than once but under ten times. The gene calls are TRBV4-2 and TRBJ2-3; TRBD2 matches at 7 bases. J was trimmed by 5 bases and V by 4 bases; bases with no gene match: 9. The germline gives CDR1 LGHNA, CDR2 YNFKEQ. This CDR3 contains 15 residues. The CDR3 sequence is CASSRGGSGIDTQYF. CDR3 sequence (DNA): TGTGCCAGCAGCCGTGGGGGGAGCGGGATAGATACGCAGTATTTT.

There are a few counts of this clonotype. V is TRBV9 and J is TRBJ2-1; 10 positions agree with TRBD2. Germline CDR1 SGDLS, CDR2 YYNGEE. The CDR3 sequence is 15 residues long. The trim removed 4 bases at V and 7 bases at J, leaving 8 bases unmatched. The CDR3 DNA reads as TGTGCCAGCAGCAAGACTAGCGGGTTCTCTAATGAGCAGTTCTTC. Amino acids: CASSKTSGFSNEQFF. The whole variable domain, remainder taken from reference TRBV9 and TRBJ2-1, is DSGVTQTPKHLITATGQRVTLRCSPRSGDLSVYWYQQSLDQGLQFLIQYYNGEERAKGNILERFSAQQFPDLHSELNLSSLELGDSALYFCASSKTSGFSNEQFFGPGTRLTVL.

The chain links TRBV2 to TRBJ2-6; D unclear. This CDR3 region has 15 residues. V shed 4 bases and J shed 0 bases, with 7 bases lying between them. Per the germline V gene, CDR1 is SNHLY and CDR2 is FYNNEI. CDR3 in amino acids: CASSVVISGANVLTF. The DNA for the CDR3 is TGTGCCAGCAGTGTCGTCATCTCTGGGGCCAACGTCCTGACTTTC.